This T cell receptor (beta chain) is from a study of blood T cell repertoires in COVID-19. As for the study in general: Acute-phase and convalescent COVID-19 samples originated in the United States, Italy and Spain. The cDNA or gDNA used as material had been derived from T cells, B-cell-depleted T cells, or PBMCs.

Participants' own reports of clinical history determined their cohort assignment. Donors of Cohort 3 who recovered were those that had two negative PCRs, clearance, or symptom resolution. This clone was counted a single time. The CDR3 extends over 14 amino acids. Germline loops: CDR1 LNHNV, CDR2 YYDKDF (reference sequence). V was shortened by 1 base and J by 6 bases, with 12 bases between the two germline ends. Method: immunoSEQ multiplex PCR; TCRdb's copy keeps in-frame clones and lacks some. The sample carries about 280,000 clones, 85% recorded once. This sequence joins TRBV15 and TRBJ1-2, with a possible D match to TRBD1 (5 bases). The source is a woman in her forties or fifties who had recovered from COVID-19. Sequencing was done on a sample of PBMCs or T cells enriched from blood (not recorded which). The DNA of the CDR3 is TGTGCCACCAGCAGAGTCGCCAGGGCGGATGGCTACACCTTC. As protein: CATSRVARADGYTF.